This T cell receptor (beta chain) was captured by sequencing in a study of shared clonotypes between healthy human individuals. Findings and caveats of the study: Of the naive CD4 clonotypes, around 4.8% were shared across a handful of donors. Naive subsets typically showed greater estimated richness than memory subsets. Relative to clonotypes present in all four donors, those not shared had lower generation probabilities.

The CDR3 has 14 residues. Germline assignment: CDR1 GTSNPN and CDR2 SVGIG (reference sequence). Trimming pared 4 bases from V and 5 bases from J, leaving 16 bases between. The count of this clone is one. No antigen is known for it. Original handling: For the immunoSEQ data, sequences were junction-only without quality scores, so filtering differed. Data came from immunoSEQ multiplex PCR; TCRdb stores just in-frame clones and leaves some out. V, J and clone size are taken as reported in that table, and D and trimming were inferred from the DNA itself. The sample carries 2,100,000 or so clones, about 94% recorded once.

V usage is TRBV30 and J usage is TRBJ2-3; either TRBD1 or TRBD2 may supply D (6 bases each). The source of this sequence is a man between 18 and 29 years old in good health. Sequenced sample: naive CD4+ T cells sorted from blood. Subset defined: CD45RA+ positively selected. The CDR3 sequence: CAWTVWGAVDTQYF. CDR3 coding DNA: TGTGCCTGGACCGTGTGGGGGGCGGTAGATACGCAGTATTTT.